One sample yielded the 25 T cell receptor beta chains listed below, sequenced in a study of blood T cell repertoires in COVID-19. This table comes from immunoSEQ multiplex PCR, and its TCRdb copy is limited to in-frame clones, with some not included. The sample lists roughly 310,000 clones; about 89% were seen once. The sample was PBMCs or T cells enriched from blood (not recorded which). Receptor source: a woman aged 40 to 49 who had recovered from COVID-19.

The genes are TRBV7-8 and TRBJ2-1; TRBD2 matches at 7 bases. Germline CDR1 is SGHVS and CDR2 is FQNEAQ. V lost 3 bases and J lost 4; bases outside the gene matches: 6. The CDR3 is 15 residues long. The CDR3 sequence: CASSLGRGKYNEQFF. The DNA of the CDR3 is TGTGCCAGCAGCTTGGGGCGGGGGAAGTACAATGAGCAGTTCTTC. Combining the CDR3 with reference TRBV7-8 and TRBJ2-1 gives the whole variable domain GAGVSQSPRYKVAKRGQDVALRCDPISGHVSLFWYQQALGQGPEFLTYFQNEAQLDKSGLPSDRFFAERPEGSVSTLKIQRTQQEDSAVYLCASSLGRGKYNEQFFGPGTRLTVL.

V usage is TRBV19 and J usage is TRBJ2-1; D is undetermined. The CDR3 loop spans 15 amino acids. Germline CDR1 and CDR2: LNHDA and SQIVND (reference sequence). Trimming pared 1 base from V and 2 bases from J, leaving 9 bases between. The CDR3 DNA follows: TGTGCCAGTAGTATAGTTGCGGTCGCCTACAATGAGCAGTTCTTC. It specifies CASSIVAVAYNEQFF.

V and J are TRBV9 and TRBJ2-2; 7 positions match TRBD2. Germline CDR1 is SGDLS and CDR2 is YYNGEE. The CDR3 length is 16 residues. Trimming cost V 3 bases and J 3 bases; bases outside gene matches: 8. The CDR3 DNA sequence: TGTGCCAGCAGCGACCCCCTACGGGAGGACACCGGGGAGCTGTTTTTT. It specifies CASSDPLREDTGELFF.

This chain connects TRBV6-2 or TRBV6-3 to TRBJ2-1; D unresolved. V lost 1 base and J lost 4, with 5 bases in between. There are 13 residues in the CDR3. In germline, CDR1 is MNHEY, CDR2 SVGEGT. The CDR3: CASSYFIYNEQFF. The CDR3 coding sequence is TGTGCCAGCAGTTACTTTATTTACAATGAGCAGTTCTTC.

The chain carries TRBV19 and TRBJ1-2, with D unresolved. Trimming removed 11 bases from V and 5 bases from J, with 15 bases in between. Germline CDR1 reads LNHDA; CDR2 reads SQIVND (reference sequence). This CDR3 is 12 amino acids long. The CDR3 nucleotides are TGTGCCTCGAGGAGGGTTGGTTATGGCTACACCTTC. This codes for CASRRVGYGYTF.

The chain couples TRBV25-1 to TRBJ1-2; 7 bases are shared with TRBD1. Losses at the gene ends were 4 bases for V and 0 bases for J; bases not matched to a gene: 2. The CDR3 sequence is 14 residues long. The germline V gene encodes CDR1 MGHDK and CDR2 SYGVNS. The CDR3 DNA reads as TGTGCCAGCAGTGTTACAGGGGCTAACTATGGCTACACCTTC. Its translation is CASSVTGANYGYTF.

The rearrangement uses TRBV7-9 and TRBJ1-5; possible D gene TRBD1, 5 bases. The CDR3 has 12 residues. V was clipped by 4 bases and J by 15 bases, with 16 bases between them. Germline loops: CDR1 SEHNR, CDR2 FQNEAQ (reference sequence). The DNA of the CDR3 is TGTGCCAGCAGCTCTAAAGGGGTCGCGCCGCATTTT. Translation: CASSSKGVAPHF.

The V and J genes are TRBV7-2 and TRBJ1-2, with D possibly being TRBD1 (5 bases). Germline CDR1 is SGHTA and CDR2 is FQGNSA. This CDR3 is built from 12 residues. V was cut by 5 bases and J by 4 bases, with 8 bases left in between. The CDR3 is CASSPQGYGYTF. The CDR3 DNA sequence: TGTGCCAGCAGCCCCCAGGGCTATGGCTACACCTTC.

CDR3 region: CASSPSQGENYGYTF. The CDR3 nucleotides read TGTGCCAGCAGTCCTTCTCAGGGGGAAAACTATGGCTACACCTTC. The chain uses TRBV6-4 and TRBJ1-2; 7 nucleotides match TRBD1. The V gene end was trimmed by 5 bases and the J gene end by 2 bases; junction bases not matched to a gene: 8. CDR3 size: 15 residues. CDR1 is MRHNA, CDR2 SNTAGT, per germline.

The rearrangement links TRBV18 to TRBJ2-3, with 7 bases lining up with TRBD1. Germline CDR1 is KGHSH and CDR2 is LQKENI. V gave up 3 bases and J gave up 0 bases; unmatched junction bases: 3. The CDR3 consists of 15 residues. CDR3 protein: CASSPDRRSTDTQYF. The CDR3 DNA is TGTGCCAGCTCACCGGACAGGCGTAGCACAGATACGCAGTATTTT. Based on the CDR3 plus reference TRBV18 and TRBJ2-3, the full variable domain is NAGVMQNPRHLVRRRGQEARLRCSPMKGHSHVYWYRQLPEEGLKFMVYLQKENIIDESGMPKERFSAEFPKEGPSILRIQQVVRGDSAAYFCASSPDRRSTDTQYFGPGTRLTVL.

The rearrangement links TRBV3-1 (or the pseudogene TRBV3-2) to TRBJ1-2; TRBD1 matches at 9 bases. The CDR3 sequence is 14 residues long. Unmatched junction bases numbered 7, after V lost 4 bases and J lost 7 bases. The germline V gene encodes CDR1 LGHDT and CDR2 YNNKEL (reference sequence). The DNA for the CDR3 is TGTGCCAGCAGCCTGACAGGGGGTCTCCGTGGCTACACCTTC. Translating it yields CASSLTGGLRGYTF.

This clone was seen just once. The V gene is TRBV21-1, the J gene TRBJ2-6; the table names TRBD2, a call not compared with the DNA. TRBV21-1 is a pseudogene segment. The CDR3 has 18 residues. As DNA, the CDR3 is TGTGCCAGCAGCGATCCTCACGAGGAAGACTCTGGGGCCAACGTCCTGACTTTC. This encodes CASSDPHEEDSGANVLTF.

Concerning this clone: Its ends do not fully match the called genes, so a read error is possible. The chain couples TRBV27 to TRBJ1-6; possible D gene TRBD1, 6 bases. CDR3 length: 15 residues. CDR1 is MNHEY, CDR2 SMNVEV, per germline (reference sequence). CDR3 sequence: CASSISGADNSPLHF. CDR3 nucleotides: TGTGCCAGCAGTATATCAGGGGCCGATAATTCACCCCTCCACTTT.

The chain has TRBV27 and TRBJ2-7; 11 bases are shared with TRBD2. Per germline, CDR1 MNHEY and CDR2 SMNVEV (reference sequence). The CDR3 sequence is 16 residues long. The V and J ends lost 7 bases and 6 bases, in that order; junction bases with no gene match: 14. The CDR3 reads CASTLSVGLAGGEQYF. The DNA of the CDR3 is TGTGCCAGCACTCTCTCTGTTGGGCTAGCGGGAGGCGAGCAGTACTTC.

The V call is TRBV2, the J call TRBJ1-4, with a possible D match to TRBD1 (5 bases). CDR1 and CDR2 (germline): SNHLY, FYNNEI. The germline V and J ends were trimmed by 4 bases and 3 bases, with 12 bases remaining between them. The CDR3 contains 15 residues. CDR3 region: CASSGFRVANEKLFF. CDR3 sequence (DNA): TGTGCCAGCAGTGGGTTCAGGGTGGCTAATGAAAAACTGTTTTTT.

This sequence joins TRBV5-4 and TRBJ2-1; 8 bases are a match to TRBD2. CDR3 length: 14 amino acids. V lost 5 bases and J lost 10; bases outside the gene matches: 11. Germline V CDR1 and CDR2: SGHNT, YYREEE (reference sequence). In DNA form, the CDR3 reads TGTGCCAGCAGTGTCGAAAGCGGGAGCCACGAGCAGTTCTTC. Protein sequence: CASSVESGSHEQFF.

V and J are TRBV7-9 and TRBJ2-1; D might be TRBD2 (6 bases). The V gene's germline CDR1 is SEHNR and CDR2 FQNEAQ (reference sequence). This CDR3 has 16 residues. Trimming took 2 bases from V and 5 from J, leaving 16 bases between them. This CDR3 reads CASSLSRENPNNEQFF. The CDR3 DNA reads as TGTGCCAGCAGCTTATCCCGGGAGAACCCTAACAATGAGCAGTTCTTC.

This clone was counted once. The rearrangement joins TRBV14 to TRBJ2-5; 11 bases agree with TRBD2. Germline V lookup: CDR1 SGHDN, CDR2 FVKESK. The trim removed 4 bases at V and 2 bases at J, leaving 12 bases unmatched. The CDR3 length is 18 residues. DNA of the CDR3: TGTGCCAGCAGCCCCCGGTGGCTAGCGGGGGGATGGCAAGAGACCCAGTACTTC. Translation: CASSPRWLAGGWQETQYF.

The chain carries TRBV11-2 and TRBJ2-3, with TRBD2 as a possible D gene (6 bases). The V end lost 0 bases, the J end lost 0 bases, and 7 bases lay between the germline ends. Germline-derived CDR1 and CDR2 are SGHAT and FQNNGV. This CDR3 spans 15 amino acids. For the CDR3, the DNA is TGTGCCAGCAGCTTAGACGGGACTAGCACAGATACGCAGTATTTT. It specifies CASSLDGTSTDTQYF.

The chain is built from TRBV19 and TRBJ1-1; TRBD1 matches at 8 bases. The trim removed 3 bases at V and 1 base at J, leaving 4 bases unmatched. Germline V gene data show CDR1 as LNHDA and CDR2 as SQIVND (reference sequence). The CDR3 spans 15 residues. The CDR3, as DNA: TGTGCCAGTAGTATCCGGACAGGGCAGAACACTGAAGCTTTCTTT. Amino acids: CASSIRTGQNTEAFF.

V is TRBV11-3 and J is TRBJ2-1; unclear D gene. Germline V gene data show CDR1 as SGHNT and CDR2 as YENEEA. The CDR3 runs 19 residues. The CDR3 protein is CPNASSPPGGVSSYNEQFF. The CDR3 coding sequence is TGTCCTAATGCCAGCAGCCCCCCCGGTGGAGTTAGCTCCTACAATGAGCAGTTCTTC.

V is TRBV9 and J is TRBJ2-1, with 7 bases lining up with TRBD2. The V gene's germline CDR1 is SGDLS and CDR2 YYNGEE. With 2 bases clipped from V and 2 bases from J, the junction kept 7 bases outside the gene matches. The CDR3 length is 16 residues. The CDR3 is CASSVLAAGAYNEQFF. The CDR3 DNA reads TGTGCCAGCAGCGTTCTAGCGGCAGGCGCCTACAATGAGCAGTTCTTC.

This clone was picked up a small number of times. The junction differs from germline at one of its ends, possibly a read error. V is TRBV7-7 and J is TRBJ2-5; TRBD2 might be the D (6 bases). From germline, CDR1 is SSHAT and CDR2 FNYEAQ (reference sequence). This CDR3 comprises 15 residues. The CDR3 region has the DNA TGTGCTAGCAGCCCCCTCGGCGGGGCAGAAGAGACCCAGTACTTC. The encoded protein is CASSPLGGAEETQYF.

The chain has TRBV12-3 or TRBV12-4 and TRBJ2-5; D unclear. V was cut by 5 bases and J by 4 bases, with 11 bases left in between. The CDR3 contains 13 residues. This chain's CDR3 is CASSPYLSETQYF. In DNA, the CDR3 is TGTGCCAGCAGTCCCTATTTGTCAGAGACCCAGTACTTC.

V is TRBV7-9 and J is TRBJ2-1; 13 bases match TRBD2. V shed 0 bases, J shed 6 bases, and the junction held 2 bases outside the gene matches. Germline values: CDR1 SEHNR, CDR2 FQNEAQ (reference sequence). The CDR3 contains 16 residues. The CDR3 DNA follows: TGTGCCAGCAGCTTAGCCACTAGCGGGAGGGCCAATGAGCAGTTCTTC. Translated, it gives CASSLATSGRANEQFF.